The 13 T cell receptor beta chains given below trace back to one sample, sequenced in a study of beta chain features in type 1 diabetes. Study-wide points: TCRB CDR3s were moderately but significantly shorter in Type 1 diabetes patients in all four CD4+ subsets.

These receptors' antigens are unknown. Expressed TCRB transcripts were sequenced because the isolated RNA had all been reverse transcribed beforehand. Using immunoSEQ multiplex PCR, the repertoire was profiled, and TCRdb retains in-frame clones only, with some absent. The sample lists some 640,000 clones, about 14% occurring once. Sequencing was done on a sample of naive CD4+ T cells from blood. Receptor source: a man between 18 and 35 years old with type 1 diabetes.

This clone has more than one count but fewer than ten. This rearrangement joins TRBV5-6 to TRBJ2-1, with no clear D. Germline assignment: CDR1 SGHDT and CDR2 YYEEEE. The V end lost 0 bases, the J end lost 6 bases, and 16 bases lay between the germline ends. This CDR3 has 16 residues. The CDR3 loop is CASSLGPPLPINEQFF. The CDR3 bases are TGTGCCAGCAGCTTGGGCCCTCCTTTACCGATCAATGAGCAGTTCTTC. Filled out from reference TRBV5-6 and TRBJ2-1, the complete variable domain reads DAGVTQSPTHLIKTRGQQVTLRCSPKSGHDTVSWYQQALGQGPQFIFQYYEEEERQRGNFPDRFSGHQFPNYSSELNVNALLLGDSALYLCASSLGPPLPINEQFFGPGTRLTVL.

The chain recombines TRBV5-1 with TRBJ2-3, with D possibly being TRBD1 or TRBD2 (5 bases each). The CDR3 sequence is 14 residues long. Trimming took off 4 bases at V and 5 bases at J, with 14 bases between the two ends. The germline gives CDR1 SGHRS, CDR2 YFSETQ. The CDR3 DNA reads as TGCGCCAGCAGCCACTGGGACGCAAAAGATACGCAGTATTTT. It codes for CASSHWDAKDTQYF.

This clone was seen a handful of times. The J gene is TRBJ2-1, the V gene TRBV14, with 10 nucleotides matching TRBD2. V was pared by 3 bases and J by 8 bases, with 13 bases of the junction left unmatched. Germline CDR1 is SGHDN and CDR2 is FVKESK. This CDR3 comprises 17 residues. The CDR3 sequence is CASSHGFSGRIAYEQFF. The CDR3 coding sequence is TGTGCCAGCAGCCATGGCTTTAGCGGGAGGATTGCGTATGAGCAGTTCTTC.

The chain combines TRBV4-2 with TRBJ2-3; weak D call: TRBD2 (6 bases). Germline-derived CDR1 and CDR2 are LGHNA and YNFKEQ. The CDR3 contains 16 residues. With 1 base removed from V and 2 bases from J, the gap between germline ends came to 13 bases. This chain's CDR3 is CASSQVLGSFTDTQYF. The CDR3 nucleotides read TGTGCCAGCAGCCAAGTTCTCGGGAGCTTCACAGATACGCAGTATTTT.

V usage is TRBV6-5 and J usage is TRBJ2-3; TRBD2 agrees at 10 bases. The germline gives CDR1 MNHEY, CDR2 SVGAGI. J lost 6 bases, V lost 0 bases, and 3 bases had no gene match. This CDR3 is 15 amino acids long. In DNA form, the CDR3 reads TGTGCCAGCAGTTACTCAGCGGGAGGGCCGGATACGCAGTATTTT. It encodes CASSYSAGGPDTQYF.

This chain links TRBV6-6 with TRBJ1-2; unclear D gene. Germline V lookup: CDR1 MNHNY, CDR2 SVGAGI (reference sequence). This CDR3 has 13 residues. V gave up 2 bases and J gave up 6 bases, with 10 bases separating them. The CDR3 DNA sequence: TGTGCCAGCAGTTACCCGGCCTTCGATGGCTACACCTTC. Translation: CASSYPAFDGYTF.

This clone has a handful of counts. The CDR3 here is CASSYSTAGGGGELFF. The CDR3, as DNA: TGTGCCAGCAGTTACTCGACGGCCGGGGGAGGAGGGGAGCTGTTTTTT. The chain recombines TRBV6-5 with TRBJ2-2, with a possible D match to TRBD2 (6 bases). The CDR3 is 16 amino acids. Trimming removed 0 bases from V and 8 bases from J, with 16 bases in between. The V gene's germline CDR1 is MNHEY and CDR2 SVGAGI.

This clone was observed a few times. V is TRBV25-1 and J is TRBJ1-3, with 7 bases identical to TRBD1. The CDR3 has 15 residues. From germline, CDR1 is MGHDK and CDR2 SYGVNS. With 6 bases clipped from V and 0 bases from J, the junction kept 5 bases outside the gene matches. CDR3 DNA sequence: TGTGCCAGCAGCCGGGGACAGAGCTCTGGAAACACCATATATTTT. It codes for CASSRGQSSGNTIYF. Full variable domain (outside the CDR3, taken from reference TRBV25-1 and TRBJ1-3): EADIYQTPRYLVIGTGKKITLECSQTMGHDKMYWYQQDPGMELHLIHYSYGVNSTEKGDLSSESTVSRIRTEHFPLTLESARPSHTSQYLCASSRGQSSGNTIYFGEGSWLTVV.

The chain couples TRBV4-1 to TRBJ1-2; D unclear. This CDR3 has 16 residues. The V end lost 4 bases, the J end lost 5 bases, and 20 bases lay between the germline ends. Germline CDR1 MGHRA, CDR2 YSYEKL. This CDR3 is CASSRTVTSFRYGYTF. The CDR3, as DNA: TGCGCCAGCAGCCGAACAGTAACCAGCTTTAGGTATGGCTACACCTTC.

This chain joins TRBV2 and TRBJ2-5; no clear D. Trimming shortened V by 7 bases and J by 1 base, and 16 bases separated the two germline ends. The CDR3 spans 15 residues. CDR1 and CDR2 from the germline V gene are SNHLY and FYNNEI. CDR3 nucleotide sequence: TGTGCCAGCATGCCTTCAACTATCTTCCAAGAGACCCAGTACTTC. Translated: CASMPSTIFQETQYF.

This clone has just a few counts. The genes are TRBV9 and TRBJ1-2; no clear D. This CDR3 has 14 amino acids. The germline gives CDR1 SGDLS, CDR2 YYNGEE. V lost 4 bases and J lost 8, with 18 bases in between. The CDR3 reads CASSPRPVEWGYTF. The DNA for the CDR3 is TGTGCCAGCAGCCCGCGGCCCGTAGAGTGGGGCTACACCTTC.

The chain recombines TRBV14 with TRBJ2-1, with 7 bases aligning to TRBD2. V was pared by 1 base and J by 7 bases, with 10 bases of the junction left unmatched. The CDR3 has 16 amino acids. Germline V gene lookup returns CDR1 SGHDN and CDR2 FVKESK. The CDR3 sequence: CASSQGGGLPLNEQFF. The CDR3 bases are TGTGCCAGCAGCCAAGGGGGGGGACTGCCGTTAAATGAGCAGTTCTTC.

The chain couples TRBV11-2 to TRBJ2-2, with 10 bases fitting TRBD2. The V and J ends lost 1 base and 4 bases, in that order; junction bases with no gene match: 0. The CDR3 has 15 residues. Germline assignment: CDR1 SGHAT and CDR2 FQNNGV. The CDR3 DNA follows: TGTGCCAGCAGCTTAGGGACTAGCGGCACCGGGGAGCTGTTTTTT. Encoded protein: CASSLGTSGTGELFF.